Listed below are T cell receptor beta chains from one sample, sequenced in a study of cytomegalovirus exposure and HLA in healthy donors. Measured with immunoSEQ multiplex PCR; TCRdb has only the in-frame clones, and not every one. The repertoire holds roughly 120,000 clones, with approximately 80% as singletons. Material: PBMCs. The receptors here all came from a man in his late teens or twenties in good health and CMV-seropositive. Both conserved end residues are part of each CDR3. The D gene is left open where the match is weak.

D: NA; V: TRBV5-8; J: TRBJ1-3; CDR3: CASSYSQGRNTIYF
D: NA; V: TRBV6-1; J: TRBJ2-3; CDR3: CASSEVGAVGDTQYF
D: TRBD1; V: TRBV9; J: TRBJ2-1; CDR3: CASSVSGQGYNEQFF
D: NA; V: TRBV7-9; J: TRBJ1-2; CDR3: CASSLALRDYGYTF
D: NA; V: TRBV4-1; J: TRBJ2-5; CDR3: CASSLNKASGVLETQYF
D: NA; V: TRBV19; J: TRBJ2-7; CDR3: CASSMSGGGVYEQYF
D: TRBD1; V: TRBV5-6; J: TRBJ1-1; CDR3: CASSLGTVTGEAFF
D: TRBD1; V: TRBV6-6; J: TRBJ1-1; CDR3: CASRPGTGEAFF
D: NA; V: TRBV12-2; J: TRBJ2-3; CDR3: CASRPVSGRAYTQYF
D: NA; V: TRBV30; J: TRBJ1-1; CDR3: CAWSVDRANTEAFF
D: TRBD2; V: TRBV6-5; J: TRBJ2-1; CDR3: CASSYVRAGGYNEQFF
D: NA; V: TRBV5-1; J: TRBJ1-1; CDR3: CASSYVRGFDTEAFF
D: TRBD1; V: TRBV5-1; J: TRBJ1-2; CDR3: CASSQGQVWYGYTF
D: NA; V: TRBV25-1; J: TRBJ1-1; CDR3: CASSATSGAFF
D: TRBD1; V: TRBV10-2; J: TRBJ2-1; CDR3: CASSGNRGNEQFF
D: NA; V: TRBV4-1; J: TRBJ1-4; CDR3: CASSLPAVSLGANEKLFF
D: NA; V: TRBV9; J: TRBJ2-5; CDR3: CASSVGAETQYF
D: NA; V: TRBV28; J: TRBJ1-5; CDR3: CASSSRDRGQPQHF
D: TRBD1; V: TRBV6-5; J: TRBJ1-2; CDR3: CASSPRQGASDGYTF
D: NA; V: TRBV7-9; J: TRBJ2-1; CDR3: CASSPSGSYNEQFF
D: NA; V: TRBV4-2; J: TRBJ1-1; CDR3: CASRQQGTTEAFF
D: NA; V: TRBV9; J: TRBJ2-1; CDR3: CASSVSGTPLDEQFF
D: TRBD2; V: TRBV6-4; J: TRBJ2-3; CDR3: CASSPYLAGGTDTQYF
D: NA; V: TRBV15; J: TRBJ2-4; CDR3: CATSRGRGAKNIQYF
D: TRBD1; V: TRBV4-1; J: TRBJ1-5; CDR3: CASSEGQGGILIQHF
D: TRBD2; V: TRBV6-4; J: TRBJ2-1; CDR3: CASSDETSGSNEQFF
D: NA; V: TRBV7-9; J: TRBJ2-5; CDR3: CASSLTEDTRETQYF
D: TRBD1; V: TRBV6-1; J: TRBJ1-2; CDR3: CASTRAGGEDYGYTF
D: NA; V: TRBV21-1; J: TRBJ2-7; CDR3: CASSNPSAYEQYF